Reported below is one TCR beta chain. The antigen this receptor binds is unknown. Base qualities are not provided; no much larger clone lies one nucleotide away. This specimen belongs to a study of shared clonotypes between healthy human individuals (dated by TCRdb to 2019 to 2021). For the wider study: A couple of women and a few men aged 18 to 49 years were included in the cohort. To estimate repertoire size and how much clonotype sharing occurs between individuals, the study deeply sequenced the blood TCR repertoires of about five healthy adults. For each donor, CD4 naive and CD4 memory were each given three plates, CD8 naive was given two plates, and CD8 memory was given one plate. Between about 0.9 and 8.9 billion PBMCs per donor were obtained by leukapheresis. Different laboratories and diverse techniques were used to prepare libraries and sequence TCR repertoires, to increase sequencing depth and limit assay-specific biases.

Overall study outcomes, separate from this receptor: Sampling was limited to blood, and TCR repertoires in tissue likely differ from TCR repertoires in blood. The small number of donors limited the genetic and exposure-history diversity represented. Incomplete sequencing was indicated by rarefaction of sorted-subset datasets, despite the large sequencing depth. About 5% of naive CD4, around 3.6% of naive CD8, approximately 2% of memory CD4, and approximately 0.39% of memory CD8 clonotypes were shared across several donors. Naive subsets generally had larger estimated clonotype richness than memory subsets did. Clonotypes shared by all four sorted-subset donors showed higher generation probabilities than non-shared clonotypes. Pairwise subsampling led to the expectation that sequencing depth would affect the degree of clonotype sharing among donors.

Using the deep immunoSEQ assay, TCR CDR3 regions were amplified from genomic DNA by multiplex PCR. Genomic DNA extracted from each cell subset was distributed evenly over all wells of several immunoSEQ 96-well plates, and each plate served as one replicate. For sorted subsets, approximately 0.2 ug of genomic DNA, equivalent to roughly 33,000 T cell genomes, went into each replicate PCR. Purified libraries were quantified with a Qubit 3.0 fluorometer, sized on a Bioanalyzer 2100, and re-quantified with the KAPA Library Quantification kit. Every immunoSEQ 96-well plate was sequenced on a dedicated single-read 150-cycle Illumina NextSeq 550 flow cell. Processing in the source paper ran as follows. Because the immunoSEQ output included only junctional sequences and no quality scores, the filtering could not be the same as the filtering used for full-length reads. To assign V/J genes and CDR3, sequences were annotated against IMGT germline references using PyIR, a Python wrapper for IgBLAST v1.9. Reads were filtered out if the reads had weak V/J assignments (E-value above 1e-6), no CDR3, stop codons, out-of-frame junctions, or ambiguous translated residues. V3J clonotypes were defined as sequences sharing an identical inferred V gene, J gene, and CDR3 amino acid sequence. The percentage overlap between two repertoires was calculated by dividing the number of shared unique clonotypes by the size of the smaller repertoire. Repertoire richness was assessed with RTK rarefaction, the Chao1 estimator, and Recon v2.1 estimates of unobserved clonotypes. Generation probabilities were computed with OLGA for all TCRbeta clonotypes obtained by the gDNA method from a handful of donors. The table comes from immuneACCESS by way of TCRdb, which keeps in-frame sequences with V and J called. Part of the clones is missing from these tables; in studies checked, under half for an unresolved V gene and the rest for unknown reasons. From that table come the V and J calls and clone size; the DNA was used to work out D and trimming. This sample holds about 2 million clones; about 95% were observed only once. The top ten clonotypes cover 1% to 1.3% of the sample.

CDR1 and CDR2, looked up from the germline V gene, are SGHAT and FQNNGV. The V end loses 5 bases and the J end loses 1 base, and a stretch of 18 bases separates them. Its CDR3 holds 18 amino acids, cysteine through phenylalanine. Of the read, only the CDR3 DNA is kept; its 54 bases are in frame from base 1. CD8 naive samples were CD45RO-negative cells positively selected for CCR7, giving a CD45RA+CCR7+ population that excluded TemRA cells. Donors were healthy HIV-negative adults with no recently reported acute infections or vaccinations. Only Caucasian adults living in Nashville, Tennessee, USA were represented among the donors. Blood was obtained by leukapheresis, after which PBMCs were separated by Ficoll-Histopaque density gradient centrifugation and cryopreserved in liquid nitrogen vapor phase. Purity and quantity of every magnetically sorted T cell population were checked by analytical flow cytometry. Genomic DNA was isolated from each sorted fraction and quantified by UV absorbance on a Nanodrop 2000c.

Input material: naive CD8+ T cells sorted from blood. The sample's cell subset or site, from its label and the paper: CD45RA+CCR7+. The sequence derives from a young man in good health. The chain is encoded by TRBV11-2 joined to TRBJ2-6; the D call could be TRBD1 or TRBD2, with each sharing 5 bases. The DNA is TGTGCCAGCAGCCCCAGTCCCGGGACGGTTTCTGGGGCCAACGTCCTGACTTTC. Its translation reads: CASSPSPGTVSGANVLTF.